The rows below give T cell receptor beta chains drawn from one sample of a study of control samples from healthy donors and cancer patients. Some clones are missing from TCRdb's copy, which holds only in-frame ones; the method was immunoSEQ multiplex PCR. Seen in this sample are about 200,000 clones; the ten most common clones hold more than 2%. Sequenced sample: blood. These TCRs come from a woman in her 30s in good health. CDR3s leave out the opening cysteine and the closing phenylalanine or tryptophan.

V gene,CDR3 length,CDR3 protein
TRBV3-1/TRBV3-2,10,ASSQERYGYT
TRBV29-1,12,SVGHRGAAYEQY
TRBV2,12,ASSEELEKPPKY
TRBV27,12,ASSLGQGGTEAF
TRBV5-4,12,ASSLYRGRDEQF
TRBV5-4,15,ASSLDRRRGLSGELF
TRBV14,12,ASSQNGGAETQY
TRBV12-3/TRBV12-4,11,ASSDRTLWGAF
TRBV2,11,ASKSRGIETQY
TRBV30,12,AWSVHISGNTIY
TRBV7-7,14,ASSSRPGDTNQPQH
TRBV6-5,13,ASSGLAGREETQY
TRBV28,11,ASRIDTTDTQY
TRBV4-2,16,ASSQDIGAGDLSYEQY
TRBV19,17,ASSPLTSGARSSTDTQY
TRBV5-1,13,ASKVSNAGANVLT
TRBV27,13,ASSLLVAGGDTQY
TRBV3-1/TRBV3-2,14,ASSQDLGTSYNEQF
TRBV28,11,ASRRTGGDGYT
TRBV4-1,11,ASSLRANYEQY
TRBV7-2,12,ASSLAGGQETQY
TRBV10-3,12,AIHPGERWRGYT
TRBV7-2,15,ASSLGYQGQGAGGYT
TRBV7-2,12,ASSQDRGNSPLH
TRBV12-3/TRBV12-4,10,ASRLGDQPQH
TRBV5-1,12,ASSLDSGNTEAF
TRBV9,13,ASSLSSTGRTEAF
TRBV10-3,18,AIGVGDPGQALLSGNTIY
TRBV11-2,14,ASSRTGTSGDYEQF
TRBV7-2,10,ASSRWNEKLF
TRBV30,11,AWSGREPGGYT
TRBV3-1/TRBV3-2,13,ASRQGGGRGSPLH
TRBV5-1,12,ASSGTGKTGELF
TRBV23-1,17,ASTTGPGDKGGLNTEAF
TRBV12-3/TRBV12-4,9,ASSLWGEQY
TRBV4-1,13,ASSQDGLSNTEAF
TRBV6-5,12,ASSLDSSSSPLH
TRBV11-2,13,ASSSLGGTQETQY
TRBV4-2,15,ASSQDLWTSHPNEQF
TRBV28,10,ASSFTDYGYT
TRBV30,12,AWGEGAINEKLF
TRBV11-2,12,ASSFPLGQETQY
TRBV5-1,14,ASSFGTGLFNEKLF